This TCR beta chain originates from a study of identical twins. This clonotype was seen many times. Antigen specificity is unknown. The germline CDR1 and CDR2 sequences are DFQATT and SNEGSKA (reference sequence). This CDR3 is 15 amino acids long. V lost 0 bases and J lost 5; bases outside the gene matches: 6. There were only healthy Caucasians among the donors. TCRdb analysed the 5' RACE reads with MiXCR anew, one entry per CDR3 protein. The sample yields under 1 million distinct CDR3 sequences, approximately 13% seen once. Overall study results and limits: Within twin pairs, the out-of-frame alpha sequences they shared showed excess low generation probability. Fewer insertions were carried by abundant cord blood beta clonotypes, but none was seen in memory repertoires.

This same sample was also taken into another study, of yellow fever vaccine responses in identical twins.

This chain joins TRBV20-1 and TRBJ2-5, with 10 bases that match TRBD2. The sample was PBMCs. This clonotype was sampled from a woman younger than 35 in good health. The CDR3 DNA is TGCAGTGCTAGAGATAGGCTAGCGGGGGTGGAGACCCAGTACTTC. Its protein is CSARDRLAGVETQYF.